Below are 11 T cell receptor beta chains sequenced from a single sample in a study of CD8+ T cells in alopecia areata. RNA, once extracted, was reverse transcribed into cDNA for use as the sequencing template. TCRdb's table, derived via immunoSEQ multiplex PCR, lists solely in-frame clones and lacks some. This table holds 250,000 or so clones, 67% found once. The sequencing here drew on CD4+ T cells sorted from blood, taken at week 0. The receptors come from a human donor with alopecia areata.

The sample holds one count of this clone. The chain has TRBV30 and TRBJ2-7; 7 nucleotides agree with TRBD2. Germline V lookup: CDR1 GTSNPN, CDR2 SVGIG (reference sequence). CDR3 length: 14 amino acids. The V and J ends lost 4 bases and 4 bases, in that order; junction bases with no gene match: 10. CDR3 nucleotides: TGTGCCTGGACTTCGCGGGGGTTTGGGTACGAGCAGTACTTC. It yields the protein CAWTSRGFGYEQYF.

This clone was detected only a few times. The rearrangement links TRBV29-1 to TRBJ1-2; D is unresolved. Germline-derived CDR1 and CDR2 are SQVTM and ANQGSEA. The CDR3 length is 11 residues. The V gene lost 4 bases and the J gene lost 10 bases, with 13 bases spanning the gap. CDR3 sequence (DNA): TGCAGCGTTGTCGCGGGGTGGAACTACACCTTC. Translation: CSVVAGWNYTF.

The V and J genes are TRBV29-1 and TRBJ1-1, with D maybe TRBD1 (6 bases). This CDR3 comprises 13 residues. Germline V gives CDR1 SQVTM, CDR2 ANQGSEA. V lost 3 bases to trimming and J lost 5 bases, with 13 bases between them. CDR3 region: CSVEYRVRTEAFF. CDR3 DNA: TGCAGCGTTGAGTACAGGGTGAGGACTGAAGCTTTCTTT.

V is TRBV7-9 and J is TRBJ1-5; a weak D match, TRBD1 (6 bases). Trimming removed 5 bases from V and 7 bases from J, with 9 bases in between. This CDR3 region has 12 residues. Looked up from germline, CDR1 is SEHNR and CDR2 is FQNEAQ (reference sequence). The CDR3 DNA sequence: TGTGCCAGCAGCGTAGGGGGACAGCCCCAGCATTTT. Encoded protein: CASSVGGQPQHF.

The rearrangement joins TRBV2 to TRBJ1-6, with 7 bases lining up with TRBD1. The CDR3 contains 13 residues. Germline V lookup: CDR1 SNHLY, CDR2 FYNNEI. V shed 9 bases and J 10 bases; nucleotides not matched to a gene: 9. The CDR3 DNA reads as TGTGCCAGGGGGAACAGGGGTGACTCACCCCTCCACTTT. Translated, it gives CARGNRGDSPLHF.

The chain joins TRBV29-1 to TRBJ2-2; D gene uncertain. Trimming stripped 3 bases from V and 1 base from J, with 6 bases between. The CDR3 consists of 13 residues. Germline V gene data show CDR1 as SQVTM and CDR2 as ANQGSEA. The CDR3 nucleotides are TGCAGCGTTGACAAGGGGAACACCGGGGAGCTGTTTTTT. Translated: CSVDKGNTGELFF.

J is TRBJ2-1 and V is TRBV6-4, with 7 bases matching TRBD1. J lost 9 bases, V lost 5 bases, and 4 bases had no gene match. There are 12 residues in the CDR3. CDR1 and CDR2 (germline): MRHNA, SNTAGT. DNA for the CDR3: TGTGCCAGCAGTTCCACAGGGGTTGAGCAGTTCTTC. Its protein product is CASSSTGVEQFF.

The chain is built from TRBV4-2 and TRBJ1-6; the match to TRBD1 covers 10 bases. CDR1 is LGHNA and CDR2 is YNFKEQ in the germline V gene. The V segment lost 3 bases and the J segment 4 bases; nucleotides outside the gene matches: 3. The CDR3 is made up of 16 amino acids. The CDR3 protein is CASSHGQGVYNSPLHF. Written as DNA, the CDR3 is TGTGCCAGCAGCCATGGACAGGGGGTTTATAATTCACCCCTCCACTTT.

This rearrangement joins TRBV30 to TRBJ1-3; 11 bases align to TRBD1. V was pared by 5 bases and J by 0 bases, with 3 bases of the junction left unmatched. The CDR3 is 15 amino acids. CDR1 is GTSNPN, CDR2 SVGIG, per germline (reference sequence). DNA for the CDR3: TGTGCCTGGGGACAGGGGGCGAGCTCTGGAAACACCATATATTTT. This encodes CAWGQGASSGNTIYF.

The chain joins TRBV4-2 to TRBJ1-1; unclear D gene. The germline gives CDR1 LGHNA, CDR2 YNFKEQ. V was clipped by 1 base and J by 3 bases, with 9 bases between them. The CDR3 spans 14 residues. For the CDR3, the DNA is TGTGCCAGCAGCCAAGCAGTGGCTGACACTGAAGCTTTCTTT. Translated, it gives CASSQAVADTEAFF.

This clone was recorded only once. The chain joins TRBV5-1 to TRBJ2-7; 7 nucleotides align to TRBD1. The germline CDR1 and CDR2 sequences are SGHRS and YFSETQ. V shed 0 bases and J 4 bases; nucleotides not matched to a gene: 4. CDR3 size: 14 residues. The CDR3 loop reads CASSLATGLYEQYF. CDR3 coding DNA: TGCGCCAGCAGCTTGGCGACAGGGTTGTACGAGCAGTACTTC.